The 2 T cell receptor beta chains presented below share a single source sample, sequenced in a study of Graves' ophthalmopathy and Graves' hyperthyroidism. Scientists amplified the TCR beta CDR3 regions from RNA transcripts. The workflow started with a first-round RT-PCR run with HTBI primers and then moved on to a second-round multiplex PCR. TCRdb re-called the multiplex PCR reads with MiXCR, one entry per CDR3 protein. The table records almost 750,000 distinct CDR3 sequences, approximately 40% of them present only once. The sample taken for sequencing was peripheral blood. These receptors came from an adult man with Graves' ophthalmopathy.

This chain uses TRBV7-8 with TRBJ2-2; 8 bases map to TRBD2. The CDR3 consists of 15 residues. With 1 base clipped from V and 7 bases from J, the junction kept 5 bases outside the gene matches. Germline CDR1 and CDR2: SGHVS and FQNEAQ. In nucleotides, the CDR3 is TGTGCCAGCAGCTTAGTTAGCGGGGAGTACGGGGAGCTGTTTTTT. This gives the protein CASSLVSGEYGELFF.

This clonotype has a handful of counts. The chain employs TRBV20-1 and TRBJ2-5; 7 nucleotides align to TRBD2. Trimming removed 5 bases from V and 1 base from J; junction bases left unmatched: 7. There are 14 residues in the CDR3. Looked up from germline, CDR1 is DFQATT and CDR2 is SNEGSKA (reference sequence). In DNA, the CDR3 is TGCAGTGCTCCGCCGGGGACTATCCAAGAGACCCAGTACTTC. It is translated as CSAPPGTIQETQYF.